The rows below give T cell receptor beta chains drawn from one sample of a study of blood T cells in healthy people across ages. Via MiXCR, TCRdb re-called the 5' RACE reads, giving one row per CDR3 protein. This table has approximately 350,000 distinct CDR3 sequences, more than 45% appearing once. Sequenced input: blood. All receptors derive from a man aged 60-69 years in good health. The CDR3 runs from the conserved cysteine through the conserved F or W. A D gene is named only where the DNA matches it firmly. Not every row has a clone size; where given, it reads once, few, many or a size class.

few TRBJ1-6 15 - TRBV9 TGTGCCAGCAGCGTAGATCTGGGGGGGGAGTCACCCCTCCACTTT CASSVDLGGESPLHF
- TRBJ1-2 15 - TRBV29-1 TGCAGCGATATCGACAGAAGTGGGGGATTATATGGCTACACCTTC CSDIDRSGGLYGYTF
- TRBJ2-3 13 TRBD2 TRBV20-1 TGCAGTGCTTTTAGCGGGAGAACAGATACGCAGTATTTT CSAFSGRTDTQYF
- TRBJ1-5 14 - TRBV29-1 TGCAGCGTTGCCTTAACAGGGAGCAATCAGCCCCAGCATTTT CSVALTGSNQPQHF
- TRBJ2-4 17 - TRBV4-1 TGCGCCAGCAGCCTAAAGTCGGATGACATAGCCAAAAACATTCAGTACTTT CASSLKSDDIAKNIQYF
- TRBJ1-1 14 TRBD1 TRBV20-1 TGCAGTGCTCAATGGACAGGGGGGAACACTGAAGCTTTCTTT CSAQWTGGNTEAFF
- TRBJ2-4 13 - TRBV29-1 TGCAGCGTTGTTGGATTAGCCAAAAACATTCAGTACTTC CSVVGLAKNIQYF
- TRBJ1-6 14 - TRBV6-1 TGTGCCAGCAGCCCCAACGAGGGGGATTCACCCCTCCACTTT CASSPNEGDSPLHF
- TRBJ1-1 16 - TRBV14 TGTGCCAGCAGCCCGGCAGGGAGGCTCCTGAACACTGAAGCTTTCTTT CASSPAGRLLNTEAFF
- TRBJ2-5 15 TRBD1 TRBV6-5 TGTGCCAGCAGGGACTGGGGACAGATCCAAGAGACCCAGTACTTC CASRDWGQIQETQYF
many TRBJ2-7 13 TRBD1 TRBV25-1 TGTGCCAGCAGTCGAGGGGGCGGCTACGAGCAGTACTTC CASSRGGGYEQYF
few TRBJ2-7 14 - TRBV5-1 TGCGCCAGCAGCTTGGAGGGGACTGACTACGAGCAGTACTTC CASSLEGTDYEQYF
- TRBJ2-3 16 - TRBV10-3 TGTGCCATCAGTGATCAGCTGAAGGGGAACACAGATACGCAGTATTTT CAISDQLKGNTDTQYF
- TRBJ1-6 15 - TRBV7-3 TGTGCCAGCAGCCGTACCGGGACCGTCGATTCACCCCCCCACTTT CASSRTGTVDSPPHF
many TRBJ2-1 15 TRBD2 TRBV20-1 TGCAGTGCCGCCCGCTCTAGCGGGGCCTACAATGAGCAGTTCTTC CSAARSSGAYNEQFF
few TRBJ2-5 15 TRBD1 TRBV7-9 TGTGCCAGCAGCCTTGACAAGGGGACAGAGGAGACCCAGTACTTC CASSLDKGTEETQYF
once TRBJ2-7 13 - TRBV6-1 TGTGCCAGCAGTGACGGGCAGGGCTGGGAGCAGTACTTC CASSDGQGWEQYF
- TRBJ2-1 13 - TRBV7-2 TGTGCCAGCAACCAAGGACAATTCAATGAGCAGTTCTTC CASNQGQFNEQFF
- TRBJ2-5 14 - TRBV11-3 TGTGCCAAACAACGACAGGACTTCCAAGAGACCCAGTACTTC CAKQRQDFQETQYF
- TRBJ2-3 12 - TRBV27 TGTGCCAGCAGCATGAGGGGGGATACGCAGTATTTT CASSMRGDTQYF
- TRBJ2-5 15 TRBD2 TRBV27 TGTGCCAGCAGACCTAGCGGGGGCCTAGGAGAGACCCAGTACTTC CASRPSGGLGETQYF
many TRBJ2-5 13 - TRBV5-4 TGTGCCAGCAGCGTCGGTCCAACAGAGACCCAGTACTTC CASSVGPTETQYF
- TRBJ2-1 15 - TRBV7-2 TGTGCCAACAGCCCCCACAGGGTGGTACACAATGAGCAGTTCTTC CANSPHRVVHNEQFF
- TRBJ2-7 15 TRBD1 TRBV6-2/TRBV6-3 TGTGCCAGCAGTTACTTGGCCAGGGGGAAAAACGAGCAGTACTTC CASSYLARGKNEQYF
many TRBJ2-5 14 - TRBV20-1 TGCAGTGCTAGAGAGAATCTGGGTTGGGAGACCCAGTACTTC CSARENLGWETQYF
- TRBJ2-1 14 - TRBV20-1 TGCAGTGCTAGCGGGCAGAGCTCCTACAATGAGCAGTTCTTC CSASGQSSYNEQFF
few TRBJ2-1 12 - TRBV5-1 TGCGCCAGCGGGACCTCTCGGCATGAGCAGTTCTTC CASGTSRHEQFF
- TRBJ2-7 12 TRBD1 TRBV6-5 TGTGCCAGCAGCCGGACAGGGGGCGAGCAGTACTTC CASSRTGGEQYF
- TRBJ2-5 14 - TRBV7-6 TGTGCCAGCAGCTTAAACAGGGTCAGGGAGACCCAGTACTTC CASSLNRVRETQYF
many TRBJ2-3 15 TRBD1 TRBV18 TGTGCCAGCTCACCGTCCCGGGACAGGGGACAGCAGCTGTATTTT CASSPSRDRGQQLYF
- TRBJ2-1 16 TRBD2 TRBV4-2 TGTGCCAGCAGCCAAGATTTTAGCGGGGGGGCAGATGAGCAGTTCTTC CASSQDFSGGADEQFF
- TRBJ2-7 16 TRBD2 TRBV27 TGTGCCAGCAGTTTACGGGGTAGCGGGAGTCGAAACGAGCAGTACTTC CASSLRGSGSRNEQYF
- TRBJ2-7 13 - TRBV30 TGTGCCTGGCGGGACCCGGGGGCCTACGAGCAGTACTTC CAWRDPGAYEQYF
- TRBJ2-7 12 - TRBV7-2 TGTGCCAGCAGCCGGGACCTGGGGGAGCAGTACTTC CASSRDLGEQYF
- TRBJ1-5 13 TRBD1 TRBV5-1 TGCGCCAGCAGCCAGACAGGGGATCAGCCCCAGCATTTT CASSQTGDQPQHF
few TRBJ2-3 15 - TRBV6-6 TGTGCCAGCAGCCGCCCCGAGGAAGGTGCAGATACGCAGTATTTT CASSRPEEGADTQYF
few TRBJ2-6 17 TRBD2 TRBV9 TGTGCCAGCAGCGGACTAGCGGGAGTCTCTGGGGCCAACGTCCTGACTTTC CASSGLAGVSGANVLTF
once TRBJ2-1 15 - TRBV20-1 TGCAGTGCTAGTGGCCTGAGAACAGGGATAGATGAGCAGTTCTTC CSASGLRTGIDEQFF
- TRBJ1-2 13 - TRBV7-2 TGTGCCAGCAGCTTAGATCCACAGGGCGGCTACACCTTC CASSLDPQGGYTF
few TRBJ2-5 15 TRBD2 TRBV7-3 TGTGCCAGTCAAGCGGGAGTGGGGTTAGGAGAGACCCAGTACTTC CASQAGVGLGETQYF
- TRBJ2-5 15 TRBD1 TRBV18 TGTGCCAGCTCACCATACAGGGGGACAGACAATGAGCAGTACTTC CASSPYRGTDNEQYF
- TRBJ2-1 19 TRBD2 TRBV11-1 TGTGCCAGCAGCTCAGCGCGGAGGGGACTATCCTCCCTCTACAATGAGCAGTTCTTC CASSSARRGLSSLYNEQFF